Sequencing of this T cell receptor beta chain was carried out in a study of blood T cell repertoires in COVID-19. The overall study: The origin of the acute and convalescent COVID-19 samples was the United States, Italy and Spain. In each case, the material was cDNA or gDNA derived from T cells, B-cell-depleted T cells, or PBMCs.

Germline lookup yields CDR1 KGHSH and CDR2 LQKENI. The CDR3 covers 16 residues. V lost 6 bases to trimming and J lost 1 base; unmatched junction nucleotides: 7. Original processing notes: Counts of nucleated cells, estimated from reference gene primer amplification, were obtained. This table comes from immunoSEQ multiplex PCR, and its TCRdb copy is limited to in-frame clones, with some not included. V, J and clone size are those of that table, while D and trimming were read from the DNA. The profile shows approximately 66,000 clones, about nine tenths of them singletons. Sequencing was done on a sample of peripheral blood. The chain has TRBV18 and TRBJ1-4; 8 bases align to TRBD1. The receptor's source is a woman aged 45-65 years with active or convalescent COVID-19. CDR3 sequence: CASSPDRGGTNEKLFF. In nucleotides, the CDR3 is TGTGCCAGCTCGCCAGACAGGGGAGGAACTAATGAAAAACTGTTTTTT.